Listed below are T cell receptor beta chains from one sample, sequenced in a study of OX40 agonist ivuxolimab in advanced cancers. Method: immunoSEQ multiplex PCR; TCRdb's copy keeps in-frame clones and lacks some. The sample shows 87,000 or so clones, 70% to 90% of them seen only once. Material: CD4+ or CD8+ T cells sorted from blood, obtained in a trial of the OX40 agonist ivuxolimab. The receptor source for this set is an adult with an advanced solid tumor such as melanoma, head and neck, liver or kidney cancer. The CDR3 runs from the conserved cysteine through the conserved F or W. The D gene is left open where the match is weak. Where a row states a size, it is once, few, many or the class of an expanded clone; other rows omit it.

d_call clone_size j_call v_call cdr3_aa cdr3_nt
TRBD1 - TRBJ1-5 TRBV19 CASSARQGASNQPQHF TGTGCCAGTAGTGCCAGACAGGGGGCAAGCAATCAGCCCCAGCATTTT
TRBD2 - TRBJ2-3 TRBV25-1 CASKSTAGLGTQYF TGTGCCAGCAAATCAACAGCGGGATTGGGTACGCAGTATTTT
- few TRBJ1-3 TRBV11-2 CASSGIRRGRWGNTIYF TGTGCCAGCAGCGGGATCAGACGGGGGAGATGGGGAAACACCATATATTTT
- once TRBJ2-7 TRBV2 CATLGDSGVSPSYEQYF TGTGCCACACTCGGGGATAGCGGAGTCTCCCCCTCCTACGAGCAGTACTTC
TRBD1 - TRBJ1-1 TRBV5-8 CASSSGQGYTEAFF TGTGCCAGCAGCTCCGGACAGGGTTACACTGAAGCTTTCTTT
- - TRBJ2-2 TRBV9 CASSVNRRQAGNTGELFF TGTGCCAGCAGCGTAAACCGGCGACAGGCGGGGAACACCGGGGAGCTGTTTTTT
- - TRBJ2-4 TRBV5-1 CASSLAQGGKNIQYF TGCGCCAGCAGCTTGGCTCAGGGGGGCAAAAACATTCAGTACTTC
- - TRBJ2-3 TRBV30 CAWKRDTDTQYF TGTGCCTGGAAAAGGGACACAGATACGCAGTATTTT
- - TRBJ2-2 TRBV7-2 CASSFTFTGELFF TGTGCCAGCAGCTTTACATTCACCGGGGAGCTGTTTTTT
TRBD2 once TRBJ2-1 TRBV12-5 CASGLVKGSGLAGENEQFF TGTGCTAGTGGTTTGGTAAAGGGCTCGGGGCTAGCGGGGGAAAATGAGCAGTTCTTC
TRBD2 - TRBJ2-1 TRBV4-3 CASSRLANEQFF TGCGCCAGCAGCAGACTAGCGAATGAGCAGTTCTTC
TRBD2 - TRBJ2-1 TRBV19 CASSILSGENNEQFF TGTGCCAGTAGTATATTGAGCGGGGAAAACAATGAGCAGTTCTTC
TRBD2 - TRBJ2-7 TRBV10-3 CAIGTSGSYEQYF TGTGCCATCGGGACTAGCGGGAGCTACGAGCAGTACTTC
TRBD2 once TRBJ2-3 TRBV7-2 CASSLALAVSTDTQYF TGTGCCAGCAGCTTAGCCCTAGCGGTGAGCACAGATACGCAGTATTTT
- once TRBJ1-4 TRBV27 CASSRTRGNEKLFF TGTGCCAGCAGTCGGACTAGGGGTAATGAAAAACTGTTTTTT
- - TRBJ2-1 TRBV19 CASSIEGMDEQFF TGTGCCAGTAGTATAGAAGGGATGGATGAGCAGTTCTTC
TRBD1 - TRBJ2-1 TRBV18 CASSPARGDRDNEQFF TGTGCCAGCTCACCCGCTAGGGGGGACAGGGACAATGAGCAGTTCTTC
- few TRBJ1-4 TRBV5-1 CASSSEGNLNEKLFF TGCGCCAGCAGCTCGGAGGGAAACCTTAATGAAAAACTGTTTTTT
- - TRBJ2-3 TRBV9 CASSHLDTQYF TGTGCCAGCAGCCATTTAGATACGCAGTATTTT
- - TRBJ2-1 TRBV15 CATSKPTSGAYNEQFF TGTGCCACCAGCAAGCCTACCAGCGGAGCCTACAATGAGCAGTTCTTC
TRBD2 - TRBJ2-2 TRBV5-4 CASSPRGGRNTGELFF TGTGCCAGCAGCCCACGAGGCGGGAGGAACACCGGGGAGCTGTTTTTT
TRBD2 - TRBJ2-1 TRBV11-2 CASSTYGEGNNEQFF TGTGCCAGCAGCACCTACGGGGAGGGAAACAATGAGCAGTTCTTC
- - TRBJ2-7 TRBV4-2 CASSQDQFYEQYF TGTGCCAGCAGCCAAGATCAGTTCTACGAGCAGTACTTC
TRBD2 - TRBJ2-3 TRBV29-1 CSVWRWVSGRTDTQYF TGCAGCGTCTGGAGGTGGGTTAGCGGGAGGACAGATACGCAGTATTTT
- - TRBJ1-4 TRBV2 CASKRSESSFNEKLFF TGTGCCAGCAAACGGTCGGAGTCATCGTTTAATGAAAAACTGTTTTTT
TRBD1 - TRBJ1-2 TRBV27 CASSLRPRGEGYTF TGTGCCAGCAGTTTAAGGCCCAGGGGGGAGGGCTACACCTTC
- - TRBJ2-7 TRBV10-1 CASTLGGRTPTYEQYF TGCGCCAGCACCCTCGGGGGACGGACGCCAACCTACGAGCAGTACTTC
TRBD1 - TRBJ2-3 TRBV27 CASSTWDRDRGDTQYF TGTGCCAGCAGTACTTGGGATAGGGACAGGGGCGATACGCAGTATTTT
- once TRBJ2-2 TRBV7-2 CASSLVGGANTGELFF TGTGCCAGCAGCTTAGTTGGGGGAGCGAACACCGGGGAGCTGTTTTTT